These T cell receptor beta chains were read from a single sample in a study of blood T cell repertoires in COVID-19. The protocol was immunoSEQ multiplex PCR, while the TCRdb copy is restricted to in-frame clones and leaves out a portion. The sample shows around 100,000 clones, roughly 88% of them seen only once. The sample comprised peripheral blood. The receptor set was obtained from a human donor in a cohort sampled during active COVID-19. Each CDR3 is given with its conserved first and last residue. Each record gives: clone size, D gene, V gene, J gene, CDR3 protein, CDR3 DNA. A D gene is named only where the DNA matches it firmly. A row's size may be missing; if present it is once, few, many or a size class.

clone_size: NA; d_call: TRBD2; v_call: TRBV5-1; j_call: TRBJ2-3; cdr3_aa: CASSAPGLAGKVDTQYF; cdr3_nt: TGCGCCAGCAGCGCGCCGGGACTAGCGGGAAAGGTAGATACGCAGTATTTT
clone_size: NA; d_call: NA; v_call: TRBV11-1; j_call: TRBJ1-2; cdr3_aa: CASSSRTAVYGYTF; cdr3_nt: TGTGCCAGCAGCTCTAGGACAGCAGTCTATGGCTACACCTTC
clone_size: NA; d_call: TRBD1; v_call: TRBV4-1; j_call: TRBJ2-1; cdr3_aa: CASSPGDRGHNEQFF; cdr3_nt: TGCGCCAGCAGCCCGGGGGACAGGGGCCACAATGAGCAGTTCTTC
clone_size: NA; d_call: NA; v_call: TRBV28; j_call: TRBJ2-3; cdr3_aa: CASSELGMNTDTQYF; cdr3_nt: TGTGCCAGCAGTGAACTAGGAATGAACACAGATACGCAGTATTTT
clone_size: NA; d_call: NA; v_call: TRBV28; j_call: TRBJ2-7; cdr3_aa: CASSSADNCEQYF; cdr3_nt: TGTGCCAGCAGTTCAGCTGACAACTGCGAGCAGTACTTC
clone_size: NA; d_call: NA; v_call: TRBV5-4; j_call: TRBJ2-3; cdr3_aa: CASSLAGVPDTQYF; cdr3_nt: TGTGCCAGCAGCTTGGCGGGAGTCCCCGATACGCAGTATTTT
clone_size: NA; d_call: TRBD2; v_call: TRBV11-3; j_call: TRBJ2-1; cdr3_aa: CASRRSGNYEQFF; cdr3_nt: TGTGCCAGCAGGCGTAGCGGGAATTATGAGCAGTTCTTC
clone_size: NA; d_call: NA; v_call: TRBV5-1; j_call: TRBJ1-3; cdr3_aa: CASSGDSSGNTIYF; cdr3_nt: TGCGCCAGCAGCGGAGACAGTTCTGGAAACACCATATATTTT
clone_size: NA; d_call: NA; v_call: TRBV28; j_call: TRBJ1-2; cdr3_aa: CASSLSFQGYGYTF; cdr3_nt: TGTGCCAGCAGTTTATCTTTCCAGGGATATGGCTACACCTTC
clone_size: NA; d_call: TRBD2; v_call: TRBV11-2; j_call: TRBJ2-3; cdr3_aa: CASSLGSSGASTDTQYF; cdr3_nt: TGTGCCAGCAGCTTAGGTTCTAGCGGGGCTAGCACAGATACGCAGTATTTT
clone_size: NA; d_call: TRBD1; v_call: TRBV6-5; j_call: TRBJ2-6; cdr3_aa: CASRDRGSGANVLTF; cdr3_nt: TGTGCCAGCAGGGACAGGGGGTCTGGGGCCAACGTCCTGACTTTC
clone_size: NA; d_call: NA; v_call: TRBV9; j_call: TRBJ2-1; cdr3_aa: CASSVVGEEQVLLGEQFF; cdr3_nt: TGTGCCAGCAGCGTAGTTGGGGAGGAACAGGTTTTGTTGGGTGAGCAGTTCTTC
clone_size: NA; d_call: NA; v_call: TRBV27; j_call: TRBJ2-3; cdr3_aa: CASSQQGDTQYF; cdr3_nt: TGTGCCAGCAGCCAACAGGGAGATACGCAGTATTTT
clone_size: NA; d_call: NA; v_call: TRBV21-1; j_call: TRBJ2-1; cdr3_aa: CASSKEGTRHNEQFF; cdr3_nt: TGTGCCAGCAGCAAAGAAGGGACACGCCACAATGAGCAGTTCTTC
clone_size: NA; d_call: TRBD1; v_call: TRBV7-9; j_call: TRBJ2-7; cdr3_aa: CASSPDRVPYEQYF; cdr3_nt: TGTGCCAGCAGCCCTGACAGGGTGCCTTACGAGCAGTACTTC
clone_size: NA; d_call: NA; v_call: TRBV11-3; j_call: TRBJ2-1; cdr3_aa: CASSLEVALVLHNEQFF; cdr3_nt: TGTGCCAGCAGCTTAGAAGTGGCGCTAGTATTGCACAATGAGCAGTTCTTC
clone_size: NA; d_call: TRBD1; v_call: TRBV6-5; j_call: TRBJ1-1; cdr3_aa: CASRAGTGGWTEAFF; cdr3_nt: TGTGCCAGCAGAGCCGGGACAGGGGGTTGGACTGAAGCTTTCTTT
clone_size: once; d_call: TRBD1; v_call: TRBV19; j_call: TRBJ2-7; cdr3_aa: CASNPGQATRYEQYF; cdr3_nt: TGTGCCAGTAATCCGGGACAGGCTACGCGGTACGAGCAGTACTTC
clone_size: NA; d_call: TRBD1; v_call: TRBV5-4; j_call: TRBJ2-7; cdr3_aa: CASSVGQGIGEQYF; cdr3_nt: TGTGCCAGCAGCGTTGGACAGGGGATCGGGGAGCAGTACTTC
clone_size: NA; d_call: NA; v_call: TRBV7-2; j_call: TRBJ2-1; cdr3_aa: CASRRFRESNEQFF; cdr3_nt: TGTGCCAGCAGAAGGTTCAGGGAAAGCAATGAGCAGTTCTTC
clone_size: NA; d_call: TRBD2; v_call: TRBV4-1; j_call: TRBJ2-7; cdr3_aa: CASRQSSGSGDEQYF; cdr3_nt: TGCGCCAGCAGACAAAGTAGCGGGAGTGGGGACGAGCAGTACTTC
clone_size: NA; d_call: NA; v_call: TRBV5-8; j_call: TRBJ1-2; cdr3_aa: CASSQIWSSDGYTF; cdr3_nt: TGTGCCAGCAGCCAGATATGGTCATCTGATGGCTACACCTTC
clone_size: NA; d_call: NA; v_call: TRBV23-1; j_call: TRBJ2-1; cdr3_aa: CASRLTGHRYNEQFF; cdr3_nt: TGCGCCAGCAGGCTTACAGGGCACCGTTACAATGAGCAGTTCTTC
clone_size: NA; d_call: NA; v_call: TRBV24-1; j_call: TRBJ2-1; cdr3_aa: CATSGQGLTYNEQFF; cdr3_nt: TGTGCCACCAGTGGACAGGGACTTACCTACAATGAGCAGTTCTTC
clone_size: NA; d_call: NA; v_call: TRBV11-3; j_call: TRBJ2-1; cdr3_aa: CASSLGPGSYNEQFF; cdr3_nt: TGTGCCAGCAGCTTAGGTCCAGGGTCCTACAATGAGCAGTTCTTC
clone_size: NA; d_call: NA; v_call: TRBV7-8; j_call: TRBJ1-1; cdr3_aa: CASSLVSRNLNTEAFF; cdr3_nt: TGTGCCAGCAGCTTAGTTTCCCGTAACTTGAACACTGAAGCTTTCTTT
clone_size: NA; d_call: TRBD2; v_call: TRBV7-2; j_call: TRBJ2-1; cdr3_aa: CASSTQMGTSGNEQFF; cdr3_nt: TGTGCCAGCAGCACCCAGATGGGGACTAGCGGAAATGAGCAGTTCTTC
clone_size: NA; d_call: TRBD1; v_call: TRBV6-6; j_call: TRBJ2-7; cdr3_aa: CASRGTANPGEQYF; cdr3_nt: TGTGCCAGTAGGGGGACAGCTAATCCCGGCGAGCAGTACTTC
clone_size: NA; d_call: NA; v_call: TRBV7-2; j_call: TRBJ2-7; cdr3_aa: CASSLAVRGHEQYF; cdr3_nt: TGTGCCAGCAGCTTAGCTGTCAGGGGCCACGAGCAGTACTTC
clone_size: NA; d_call: TRBD2; v_call: TRBV6-2/TRBV6-3; j_call: TRBJ2-4; cdr3_aa: CASRPRLAGRGGAKNIQYF; cdr3_nt: TGTGCCAGCAGGCCTCGACTAGCGGGAAGGGGTGGGGCCAAAAACATTCAGTACTTC
clone_size: few; d_call: TRBD1; v_call: TRBV7-2; j_call: TRBJ2-7; cdr3_aa: CASSLHYRQGSEQYF; cdr3_nt: TGTGCCAGCAGCCTCCACTATAGACAGGGTAGCGAGCAGTACTTC
clone_size: once; d_call: NA; v_call: TRBV19; j_call: TRBJ1-5; cdr3_aa: CASSAGPQVSPQHF; cdr3_nt: TGTGCCAGTAGTGCGGGCCCGCAGGTATCGCCCCAGCATTTT
clone_size: NA; d_call: TRBD1; v_call: TRBV5-4; j_call: TRBJ2-5; cdr3_aa: CASSRTTGGGETQYF; cdr3_nt: TGTGCCAGCAGCCGAACAACAGGGGGCGGCGAGACCCAGTACTTC
clone_size: NA; d_call: TRBD1; v_call: TRBV19; j_call: TRBJ2-5; cdr3_aa: CASSIQGAGGKETQYF; cdr3_nt: TGTGCCAGTAGTATCCAAGGGGCAGGGGGAAAAGAGACCCAGTACTTC
clone_size: NA; d_call: NA; v_call: TRBV6-4; j_call: TRBJ2-7; cdr3_aa: CASVGPSRPNSYEQYF; cdr3_nt: TGTGCCAGCGTGGGGCCATCACGTCCTAACTCCTACGAGCAGTACTTC
clone_size: NA; d_call: TRBD2; v_call: TRBV5-4; j_call: TRBJ2-7; cdr3_aa: CASSRTSGRADEQYF; cdr3_nt: TGTGCCAGCAGCCGTACTAGCGGGAGGGCGGACGAGCAGTACTTC
clone_size: NA; d_call: NA; v_call: TRBV7-9; j_call: TRBJ2-7; cdr3_aa: CASNQVGVDYEQYF; cdr3_nt: TGTGCCAGCAACCAAGTAGGGGTAGATTACGAGCAGTACTTC
clone_size: once; d_call: TRBD2; v_call: TRBV4-1; j_call: TRBJ2-5; cdr3_aa: CASSQDRGGTSGTKETQYF; cdr3_nt: TGCGCCAGCAGCCAAGATCGGGGGGGGACTAGCGGGACTAAAGAGACCCAGTACTTC
clone_size: NA; d_call: NA; v_call: TRBV12-5; j_call: TRBJ2-7; cdr3_aa: CASALVRDGNSPSIYEQYF; cdr3_nt: TGTGCTAGTGCCCTTGTCCGAGACGGGAATTCGCCCTCCATCTACGAGCAGTACTTC
clone_size: NA; d_call: NA; v_call: TRBV5-6; j_call: TRBJ1-1; cdr3_aa: CASSRGQYEAFF; cdr3_nt: TGTGCCAGCAGCAGAGGACAGTACGAAGCTTTCTTT
clone_size: NA; d_call: TRBD1; v_call: TRBV10-1; j_call: TRBJ1-1; cdr3_aa: CASSESRQGRAEAFF; cdr3_nt: TGCGCCAGCAGTGAGTCAAGACAGGGTAGAGCTGAAGCTTTCTTT
clone_size: NA; d_call: NA; v_call: TRBV28; j_call: TRBJ2-7; cdr3_aa: CASSFVSLAGRIRRYEQYF; cdr3_nt: TGTGCCAGCAGTTTTGTCAGTTTGGCGGGGCGTATCCGCCGTTACGAGCAGTACTTC
clone_size: NA; d_call: NA; v_call: TRBV18; j_call: TRBJ2-7; cdr3_aa: CASSLVRDNRYEQYF; cdr3_nt: TGTGCCAGCTCACTTGTCCGGGACAATCGATACGAGCAGTACTTC
clone_size: few; d_call: TRBD1; v_call: TRBV5-4; j_call: TRBJ2-7; cdr3_aa: CASSPRQGYEQYF; cdr3_nt: TGTGCCAGCAGCCCTAGACAGGGCTACGAGCAGTACTTC
clone_size: NA; d_call: TRBD1; v_call: TRBV5-1; j_call: TRBJ2-5; cdr3_aa: CASSNGQGRQETQYF; cdr3_nt: TGCGCCAGCAGCAACGGACAGGGAAGGCAAGAGACCCAGTACTTC
clone_size: NA; d_call: NA; v_call: TRBV6-5; j_call: TRBJ2-2; cdr3_aa: CASSLGVNTGELFF; cdr3_nt: TGTGCCAGCTCGTTAGGGGTGAACACCGGGGAGCTGTTTTTT
clone_size: NA; d_call: TRBD2; v_call: TRBV19; j_call: TRBJ2-3; cdr3_aa: CATQRGSSTDTQYF; cdr3_nt: TGTGCCACACAGCGGGGCTCTAGCACAGATACGCAGTATTTT
clone_size: NA; d_call: TRBD1; v_call: TRBV24-1; j_call: TRBJ1-5; cdr3_aa: CATSAVTGDGTQPQHF; cdr3_nt: TGTGCCACCAGTGCCGTGACAGGGGACGGGACTCAGCCCCAGCATTTT
clone_size: few; d_call: TRBD1; v_call: TRBV4-2; j_call: TRBJ2-7; cdr3_aa: CASSQARGQDSYEQYF; cdr3_nt: TGTGCCAGCAGCCAAGCCCGAGGACAGGACTCCTACGAGCAGTACTTC